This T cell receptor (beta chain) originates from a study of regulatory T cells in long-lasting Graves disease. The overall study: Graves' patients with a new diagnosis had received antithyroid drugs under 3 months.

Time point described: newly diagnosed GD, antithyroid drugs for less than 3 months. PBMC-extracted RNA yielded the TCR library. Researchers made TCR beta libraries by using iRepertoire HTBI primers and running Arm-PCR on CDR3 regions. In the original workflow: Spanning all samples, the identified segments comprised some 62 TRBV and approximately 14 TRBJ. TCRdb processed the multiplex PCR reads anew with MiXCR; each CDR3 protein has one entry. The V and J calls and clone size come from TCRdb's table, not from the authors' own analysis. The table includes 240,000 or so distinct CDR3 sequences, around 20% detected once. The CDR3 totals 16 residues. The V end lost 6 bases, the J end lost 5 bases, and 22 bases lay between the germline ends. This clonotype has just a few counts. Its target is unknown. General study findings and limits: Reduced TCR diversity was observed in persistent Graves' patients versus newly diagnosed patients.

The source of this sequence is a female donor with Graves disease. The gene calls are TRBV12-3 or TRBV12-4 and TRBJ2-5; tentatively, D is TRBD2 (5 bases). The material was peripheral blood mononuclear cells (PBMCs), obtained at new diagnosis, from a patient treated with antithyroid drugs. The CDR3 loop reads CASSPSLGLQRETQYF. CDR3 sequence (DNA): TGTGCCAGCAGCCCCAGTCTGGGGTTACAGCGGGAGACCCAGTACTTC.